This TCR beta chain was sequenced for a study of neurological immune-mediated disorders. Study results and limitations: None of the CDR3 amino acid sequences found in expanded clones was shared across subjects. This suggests that the TCR-beta repertoires were private in all groups.

As for time point: technical triplicate 2. Unsorted libraries were prepared from 2 million PBMCs held at -80 C. There are many counts of this clonotype. Antigen: not known. The V gene's germline CDR1 is SGHRS and CDR2 YFSETQ. There are 14 residues in the CDR3. V dropped 5 bases and J dropped 8 bases, with 14 bases sitting between them. The cDNA came from 5'RACE with 10-nucleotide random UMIs. MiXCR, run by TCRdb on the 5' RACE reads, gives a single entry per CDR3 protein. The sample holds about 59,000 distinct CDR3 sequences, approximately 25% seen once. The clonotype was recovered from a man between 60 and 70 years old with HTLV-1-associated myelopathy (HAM/TSP). The J gene is TRBJ1-6, the V gene TRBV5-1; maybe TRBD1 (6 bases). The sequencing input was PBMCs. The CDR3 reads CASSPGGHDSPLHF. Here the CDR3 DNA reads TGCGCCAGCAGTCCCGGGGGGCATGATTCACCCCTCCACTTT.